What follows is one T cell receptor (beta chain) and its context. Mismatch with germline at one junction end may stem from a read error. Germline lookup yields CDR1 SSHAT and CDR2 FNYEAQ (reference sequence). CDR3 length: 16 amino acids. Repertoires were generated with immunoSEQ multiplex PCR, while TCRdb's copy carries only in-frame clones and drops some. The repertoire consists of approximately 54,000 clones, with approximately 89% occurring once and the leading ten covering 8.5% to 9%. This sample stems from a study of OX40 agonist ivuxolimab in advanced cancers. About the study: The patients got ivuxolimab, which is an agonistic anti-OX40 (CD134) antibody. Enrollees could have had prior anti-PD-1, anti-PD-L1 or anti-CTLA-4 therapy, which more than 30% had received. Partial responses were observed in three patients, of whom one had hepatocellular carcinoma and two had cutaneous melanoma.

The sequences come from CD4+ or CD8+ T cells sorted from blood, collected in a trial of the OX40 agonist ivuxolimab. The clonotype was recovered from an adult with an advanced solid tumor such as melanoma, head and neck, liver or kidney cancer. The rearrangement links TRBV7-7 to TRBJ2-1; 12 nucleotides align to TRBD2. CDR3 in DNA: TGTGCTAGCAGCTTAGGCCCTAGCGGGAGGGCCGATGAGCAGTTCTTC. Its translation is CASSLGPSGRADEQFF. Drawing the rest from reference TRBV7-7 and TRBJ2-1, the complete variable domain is GAGVSQSPRYKVTKRGQDVTLRCDPISSHATLYWYQQALGQGPEFLTYFNYEAQPDKSGLPSDRFSAERPEGSISTLTIQRTEQRDSAMYRCASSLGPSGRADEQFFGPGTRLTVL.